These 29 T cell receptor beta chains were sequenced from one sample in a study of glioma-infiltrating T cells after dendritic cell vaccination. The assay was immunoSEQ multiplex PCR, and TCRdb's table has in-frame clones only and misses some. Of almost 90,000 clones in the sample, around 83% were seen once. Time point indicated: after dendritic cell vaccination, including at tumor progression/relapse. The sequenced sample was blood, obtained after dendritic cell vaccination. The receptors here all came from a human donor with glioblastoma.

The chain uses TRBV7-8 and TRBJ2-1; 7 nucleotides agree with TRBD2. The CDR3 sequence is 15 residues long. In germline, CDR1 is SGHVS, CDR2 FQNEAQ. V shed 2 bases, J shed 3 bases, and the junction held 4 bases outside the gene matches. In nucleotides, the CDR3 is TGTGCCAGCAGCTTAATCCGGGGGGACTACAATGAGCAGTTCTTC. As protein: CASSLIRGDYNEQFF.

This CDR3 is CASSYFGLGLDNEQFF. The CDR3, as DNA: TGTGCCAGCAGTTATTTTGGACTAGGTTTAGACAATGAGCAGTTCTTC. The chain joins TRBV6-5 to TRBJ2-1, with 7 nucleotides matching TRBD2. CDR1 is MNHEY and CDR2 is SVGAGI in the germline V gene. Germline trimming cut 3 bases from V and 5 bases from J; bases unmatched to any gene: 10. The CDR3 is 16 residues long.

This clone was found once. The chain recombines TRBV25-1 with TRBJ1-1; no clear D. This CDR3 spans 14 amino acids. Trimming removed 7 bases at V and 5 bases at J, with 17 bases between. CDR1 MGHDK and CDR2 SYGVNS come from the germline V gene. The CDR3 bases are TGTGCCAGCAACGGAAGGGAGGGAGGGACTGAAGCTTTCTTT. Translated: CASNGREGGTEAFF.

This clone has a handful of counts. This chain joins TRBV7-8 and TRBJ1-3; no reliable D call. The CDR3 extends over 13 amino acids. With 4 bases removed from V and 2 bases from J, the gap between germline ends came to 6 bases. Germline V lookup: CDR1 SGHVS, CDR2 FQNEAQ. The CDR3 bases are TGTGCCAGCAGCTCGAGCCCTGGAAACACCATATATTTT. Its protein is CASSSSPGNTIYF.

CDR3 sequence: CASSYPPGQGASAFF. The CDR3 DNA sequence: TGTGCCAGCAGTTACCCTCCGGGACAGGGGGCGAGTGCTTTCTTT. The chain couples TRBV6-6 to TRBJ1-1; 12 bases match TRBD1. The germline gives CDR1 MNHNY, CDR2 SVGAGI (reference sequence). V shed 2 bases and J 11 bases; nucleotides not matched to a gene: 9. CDR3 length equals 15 residues.

V usage is TRBV5-6 and J usage is TRBJ2-3, with 10 bases lining up with TRBD2. V shed 3 bases and J 5 bases; nucleotides not matched to a gene: 6. Germline CDR1 is SGHDT and CDR2 is YYEEEE. This CDR3 region has 15 residues. The CDR3 DNA follows: TGTGCCAGCAGCTCCAGCGGGGGGGCAAGAGATACGCAGTATTTT. Amino acid sequence: CASSSSGGARDTQYF.

This chain links TRBV27 with TRBJ2-7; D is possibly TRBD1 (6 bases). The CDR3 length is 14 residues. V gave up 5 bases and J gave up 5 bases, with 16 bases separating them. The germline CDR1 and CDR2 sequences are MNHEY and SMNVEV (reference sequence). The CDR3 loop reads CASSLTGLDHEQYF. CDR3 nucleotide sequence: TGTGCCAGCAGTCTCACAGGGCTTGACCACGAGCAGTACTTC.

The chain employs TRBV7-9 and TRBJ1-5; 9 bases align to TRBD1. This CDR3 spans 14 amino acids. Looked up from germline, CDR1 is SEHNR and CDR2 is FQNEAQ (reference sequence). V was pared by 8 bases and J by 4 bases, with 6 bases of the junction left unmatched. CDR3 DNA sequence: TGTGCCAGCGAGACAGGGGGTTTAAATCAGCCCCAGCATTTT. Its translation: CASETGGLNQPQHF.

The chain links TRBV11-2 to TRBJ1-2; 10 nucleotides line up with TRBD1. The CDR3 contains 16 residues. CDR1 and CDR2 (germline): SGHAT, FQNNGV. Trimming at V came to 3 bases and at J to 3 bases, leaving 7 bases not matched to a gene. CDR3 residues: CASSFAGTGAHYGYTF. The CDR3 nucleotides read TGTGCCAGCAGCTTTGCCGGGACAGGGGCTCACTATGGCTACACCTTC.

This clone has just one count. J is TRBJ2-2 and V is TRBV27; 7 bases are a match to TRBD1. CDR1 MNHEY and CDR2 SMNVEV come from the germline V gene (reference sequence). This CDR3 is built from 15 residues. V dropped 5 bases and J dropped 4; count of bases not matched to a gene: 7. The CDR3: CASSQNRGLTGELFF. In nucleotides, the CDR3 is TGTGCCAGCAGTCAGAACAGGGGTCTCACCGGGGAGCTGTTTTTT.

This sequence joins TRBV5-4 and TRBJ2-7; D possibly corresponds to TRBD1 (6 bases). Deletions cut 6 bases from V and 0 bases from J, with 13 bases between. The CDR3 length is 14 residues. Germline loops: CDR1 SGHNT, CDR2 YYREEE (reference sequence). CDR3 coding DNA: TGTGCCAGCACAGGGGCCACAAACTCCTACGAGCAGTACTTC. It is translated as CASTGATNSYEQYF.

V and J are TRBV7-2 and TRBJ2-3; 7 bases are a match to TRBD1. V was clipped by 5 bases and J by 5 bases; unmatched bases: 16. The V gene's germline CDR1 is SGHTA and CDR2 FQGNSA. This CDR3 spans 17 amino acids. In DNA form, the CDR3 reads TGTGCCAGCAGCCAATCCGGGACAGCCTCAACGGAAGATACGCAGTATTTT. Its translation: CASSQSGTASTEDTQYF.

This clone was found a few times. V gene TRBV29-1 combines with J gene TRBJ1-2, with TRBD1 matching 8 bases. Trimming at V came to 6 bases and at J to 3 bases, leaving 0 bases not matched to a gene. Germline loops: CDR1 SQVTM, CDR2 ANQGSEA. This CDR3 comprises 11 residues. The CDR3: CSVTGDYGYTF. Here the CDR3 DNA reads TGCAGCGTGACAGGGGACTATGGCTACACCTTC.

This clone was seen just once. The chain is built from TRBV30 and TRBJ2-5; the D is unclear. This CDR3 has 16 amino acids. The ends were cut back, 0 bases at V and 3 bases at J, with 17 bases in the middle. Germline assignment: CDR1 GTSNPN and CDR2 SVGIG (reference sequence). The CDR3 here is CAWSVVSGWRKETQYF. DNA of the CDR3: TGTGCCTGGAGTGTAGTATCCGGGTGGCGGAAAGAGACCCAGTACTTC.

J is TRBJ2-7 and V is TRBV7-8, with 7 bases that match TRBD1. V shed 5 bases, J shed 0 bases, and the junction held 4 bases outside the gene matches. This CDR3 comprises 14 residues. Per germline, CDR1 SGHVS and CDR2 FQNEAQ. CDR3 amino acids: CASSQDRSSYEQYF. DNA for the CDR3: TGTGCCAGCAGCCAGGACAGGAGCTCCTACGAGCAGTACTTC.

This clone occurred a few times. V gene TRBV10-3 combines with J gene TRBJ1-3; possible D gene TRBD1, 5 bases. This CDR3 spans 14 amino acids. CDR1 and CDR2 (germline): ENHRY, SYGVKD. V shed 6 bases and J shed 3 bases, with 12 bases lying between them. The DNA for the CDR3 is TGTGCCATCAGAACAGGAGTCGATGGAAACACCATATATTTT. Its protein is CAIRTGVDGNTIYF.

This clone is medium-sized. V gene TRBV5-1 combines with J gene TRBJ1-6; D may be TRBD1 (5 bases). V was clipped by 0 bases and J by 7 bases, with 11 bases between them. Germline assignment: CDR1 SGHRS and CDR2 YFSETQ. The CDR3 has 15 residues. In nucleotides, the CDR3 is TGCGCCAGCAGCTTGGATAGGGGTAGCAATTCACCCCTCCACTTT. This translates into CASSLDRGSNSPLHF. Variable domain in full (rest from reference TRBV5-1 and TRBJ1-6): KAGVTQTPRYLIKTRGQQVTLSCSPISGHRSVSWYQQTPGQGLQFLFEYFSETQRNKGNFPGRFSGRQFSNSRSEMNVSTLELGDSALYLCASSLDRGSNSPLHFGNGTRLTVT.

This chain links TRBV30 with TRBJ1-3, with a tentative D call TRBD1 (6 bases). V was cut by 2 bases and J by 0 bases, with 8 bases left in between. The germline V gene has CDR1 GTSNPN and CDR2 SVGIG (reference sequence). The CDR3 loop spans 14 amino acids. DNA of the CDR3: TGTGCCTGGAGTATGGACAGCTCTGGAAACACCATATATTTT. Amino acids: CAWSMDSSGNTIYF.

This clone is labeled medium-sized. Written as DNA, the CDR3 is TGCGCCAGCAGCTTGGTTGGGGGGAACTACGAGCAGTACTTC. Encoded protein: CASSLVGGNYEQYF. V gene TRBV5-1 combines with J gene TRBJ2-7; weak D call: TRBD2 (6 bases). This CDR3 has 14 amino acids. CDR1 and CDR2 from the germline V gene are SGHRS and YFSETQ. V was pared by 0 bases and J by 3 bases, with 10 bases between.

This clone was picked up one time. The chain employs TRBV12-5 and TRBJ1-2, with D unclear. Germline V gene sequence: CDR1 LGHNT, CDR2 FRNRAP. V lost 0 bases and J lost 2, with 19 bases in between. The CDR3 loop spans 18 amino acids. This CDR3 is CASGLVLETLSKNYGYTF. CDR3 sequence (DNA): TGTGCTAGTGGTTTGGTACTTGAAACCCTCTCCAAAAACTATGGCTACACCTTC.

This rearrangement joins TRBV6-1 to TRBJ1-6, with TRBD1 identical over 8 bases. Germline V gives CDR1 MNHNS, CDR2 SASEGT. The trim removed 10 bases at V and 4 bases at J, leaving 9 bases unmatched. The CDR3 is 15 residues long. The CDR3 sequence: CATMDRENYNSPLHF. In DNA form, the CDR3 reads TGTGCCACCATGGACAGGGAGAATTATAATTCACCCCTCCACTTT.

This clone was observed a handful of times. The chain couples TRBV2 to TRBJ1-1, with D possibly being TRBD1 (6 bases). CDR1 and CDR2 (germline): SNHLY, FYNNEI. V lost 5 bases to trimming and J lost 1 base, with 11 bases between them. CDR3 length: 14 residues. The CDR3 here is CASSSGQRNTEAFF. The CDR3 DNA follows: TGTGCCAGCAGTTCAGGACAGAGGAACACTGAAGCTTTCTTT.

This clone was seen a single time. The J gene is TRBJ2-2, the V gene TRBV5-1; no clear D. The length of the CDR3 is 16 residues. Trimming took 0 bases from V and 2 from J, leaving 11 bases between them. The germline CDR1 and CDR2 sequences are SGHRS and YFSETQ. CDR3 amino acids: CASSLELPVNTGELFF. CDR3 coding DNA: TGCGCCAGCAGCTTGGAGTTACCAGTAAACACCGGGGAGCTGTTTTTT.

The chain links TRBV30 to TRBJ1-1, with D unclear. This CDR3 comprises 15 residues. CDR1 and CDR2 from the germline V gene are GTSNPN and SVGIG (reference sequence). Trimming stripped 2 bases from V and 0 bases from J, with 13 bases between. Here the CDR3 reads CAWSTEVRVNTEAFF. The CDR3 DNA reads TGTGCCTGGAGTACCGAAGTGCGGGTGAACACTGAAGCTTTCTTT.

The rearrangement joins TRBV7-9 to TRBJ1-4; 9 bases match TRBD1. With V trimmed by 5 bases and J by 8 bases, 9 bases remained unmatched. Per germline, CDR1 SEHNR and CDR2 FQNEAQ (reference sequence). CDR3 length equals 15 residues. The CDR3 protein is CASSVLQGAREKLFF. Written as DNA, the CDR3 is TGTGCCAGCAGCGTCCTACAGGGGGCGAGAGAAAAACTGTTTTTT.

The chain employs TRBV4-2 and TRBJ2-3, with a tentative D call TRBD2 (6 bases). Trimming pared 3 bases from V and 0 bases from J, leaving 7 bases between. The germline V gene encodes CDR1 LGHNA and CDR2 YNFKEQ. This CDR3 region has 14 residues. DNA of the CDR3: TGTGCCAGCAGCCACGGGACTAGCACAGATACGCAGTATTTT. This translates into CASSHGTSTDTQYF.

The rearrangement links TRBV7-7 to TRBJ2-1; TRBD2 aligns across 12 bases. The germline V gene has CDR1 SSHAT and CDR2 FNYEAQ (reference sequence). With 6 bases clipped from V and 5 bases from J, the junction kept 5 bases outside the gene matches. The CDR3 has 15 residues. The CDR3 sequence is CASSSLAGGNNEQFF. In nucleotides, the CDR3 is TGTGCCAGCAGTTCACTAGCGGGGGGCAACAATGAGCAGTTCTTC. Together with reference TRBV7-7 and TRBJ2-1, the CDR3 gives the full variable domain: GAGVSQSPRYKVTKRGQDVTLRCDPISSHATLYWYQQALGQGPEFLTYFNYEAQPDKSGLPSDRFSAERPEGSISTLTIQRTEQRDSAMYRCASSSLAGGNNEQFFGPGTRLTVL.

The chain carries TRBV30 and TRBJ1-6; 10 bases match TRBD1. The germline V gene has CDR1 GTSNPN and CDR2 SVGIG (reference sequence). The length of the CDR3 is 14 residues. With 5 bases clipped from V and 7 bases from J, the junction kept 5 bases outside the gene matches. CDR3 DNA sequence: TGTGCCTGGGAGCGGGGACAGGGGAATTCACCCCTCCACTTT. Translation gives CAWERGQGNSPLHF.

With respect to this clone: Other DNA sequences in the same sample also yield this CDR3. This chain uses TRBV4-1 with TRBJ1-1; maybe TRBD1 (5 bases). CDR3 length: 14 amino acids. Germline CDR1 MGHRA, CDR2 YSYEKL. Trimming left V 8 bases short and J 1 base short, with 14 bases between. DNA for the CDR3: TGCGCCAGCCGCGGACACCTTAAGAACACTGAAGCTTTCTTT. Translating gives CASRGHLKNTEAFF.